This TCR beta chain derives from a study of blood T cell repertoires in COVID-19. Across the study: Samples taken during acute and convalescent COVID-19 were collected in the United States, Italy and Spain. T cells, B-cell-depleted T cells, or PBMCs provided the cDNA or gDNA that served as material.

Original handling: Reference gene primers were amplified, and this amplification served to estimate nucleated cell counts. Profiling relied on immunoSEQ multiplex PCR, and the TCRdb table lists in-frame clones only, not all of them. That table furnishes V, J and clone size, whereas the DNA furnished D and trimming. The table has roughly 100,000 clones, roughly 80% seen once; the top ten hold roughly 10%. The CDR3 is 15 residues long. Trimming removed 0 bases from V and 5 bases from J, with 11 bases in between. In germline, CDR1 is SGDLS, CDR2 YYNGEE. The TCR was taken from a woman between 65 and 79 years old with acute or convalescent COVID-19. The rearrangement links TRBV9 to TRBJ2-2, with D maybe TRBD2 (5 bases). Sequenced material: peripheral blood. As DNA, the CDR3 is TGTGCCAGCAGCGTAGTACTAGAGGGTACCGGGGAGCTGTTTTTT. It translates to CASSVVLEGTGELFF.